One sample yielded the 13 T cell receptor beta chains listed below, sequenced in a study of cytomegalovirus exposure and HLA in healthy donors. The PCR was carried out with 60 Vbeta primers and 13 Jbeta primers. Clones were sequenced by immunoSEQ multiplex PCR, and TCRdb holds only the in-frame ones, with some missing. Among approximately 100,000 clones listed, 86% were seen once. Sequences were obtained from PBMCs. These receptors were obtained from a man aged 30 to 45 in good health and CMV-seropositive.

The chain recombines TRBV9 with TRBJ2-5; 10 bases are shared with TRBD1. V was pared by 2 bases and J by 5 bases, with 6 bases of the junction left unmatched. This CDR3 is 15 amino acids long. Germline CDR1 SGDLS, CDR2 YYNGEE. The CDR3 protein is CASSVDRGRLETQYF. Here the CDR3 DNA reads TGTGCCAGCAGCGTTGACAGGGGGCGGTTGGAGACCCAGTACTTC.

In its sample, this clone was seen a few times. The chain combines TRBV2 with TRBJ2-5, with TRBD1 matching 7 bases. The closer fit of TRBJ2-7 to the DNA end suggests the J call may be wrong. The CDR3 is made up of 14 amino acids. Per germline, CDR1 SNHLY and CDR2 FYNNEI. DNA of the CDR3: TGTGCCAGCAGGATTGACAGGGCCTCCTACGAGCAGTACTTC. It translates to CASRIDRASYEQYF.

This clone was seen once. This chain joins TRBV5-1 and TRBJ2-1; D is possibly TRBD1 (5 bases). Germline CDR1 and CDR2: SGHRS and YFSETQ. The CDR3 is 15 residues long. Trimming left V 0 bases short and J 3 bases short, with 10 bases between. The CDR3, as DNA: TGCGCCAGCAGCTTGGCCGCTCAGGGCTACAATGAGCAGTTCTTC. Its protein is CASSLAAQGYNEQFF.

The genes are TRBV10-3 and TRBJ2-3; 14 bases line up with TRBD2. The CDR3 is 18 amino acids. V trimming: 7 bases; J trimming: 5 bases; junction bases outside the gene matches: 14. Looked up from germline, CDR1 is ENHRY and CDR2 is SYGVKD. The CDR3 protein is CAIKSGLAGVLWGDTQYF. The CDR3 DNA is TGTGCCATCAAATCGGGACTAGCGGGAGTACTCTGGGGAGATACGCAGTATTTT.

V is TRBV10-3 and J is TRBJ2-7, with 12 bases lining up with TRBD1. V was pared by 7 bases and J by 6 bases, with 10 bases of the junction left unmatched. From germline, CDR1 is ENHRY and CDR2 SYGVKD. The CDR3 spans 15 residues. CDR3: CAITNPGTGGLEQYF. The CDR3, as DNA: TGTGCCATCACTAACCCCGGGACAGGGGGCCTCGAGCAGTACTTC.

This clone was detected only a few times. The J gene is TRBJ1-5, the V gene TRBV15; 8 nucleotides align to TRBD1. The CDR3 spans 14 residues. Germline V gene sequence: CDR1 LNHNV, CDR2 YYDKDF (reference sequence). The J segment lost 6 bases and the V segment lost 5 bases, leaving 6 bases of the junction unmatched. CDR3 DNA: TGTGCCACCAGCGGAACAGGGGGTTTTCAGCCCCAGCATTTT. Protein: CATSGTGGFQPQHF.

This clone turned up a few times. The genes are TRBV4-1 and TRBJ1-5; D not certain. V lost 0 bases and J 16 bases, leaving 16 bases between the germline ends. CDR3 length equals 13 residues. Germline loops: CDR1 MGHRA, CDR2 YSYEKL. The CDR3 spells CASSQDERTKAHF. The CDR3, as DNA: TGCGCCAGCAGCCAAGATGAGAGAACGAAAGCACATTTT.

This sequence joins TRBV10-3 and TRBJ2-1, with TRBD1 as a possible D gene (6 bases). This CDR3 has 14 residues. The V and J ends lost 3 bases and 8 bases respectively, with 14 bases between them. Germline CDR1 ENHRY, CDR2 SYGVKD. The DNA of the CDR3 is TGTGCCATCAGTGACACTTTACAGGGCCATGAGCAGTTCTTC. Amino acid sequence: CAISDTLQGHEQFF.

Here the CDR3 reads CASSAQTFYEQYF. CDR3 sequence (DNA): TGTGCCAGCAGTGCCCAGACTTTCTACGAGCAGTACTTC. The V call is TRBV2, the J call TRBJ2-7; D is unclear. This CDR3 region has 13 residues. Germline V gene data show CDR1 as SNHLY and CDR2 as FYNNEI. Trimming pared 4 bases from V and 3 bases from J, leaving 10 bases between.

The V call is TRBV28, the J call TRBJ2-4, with 10 nucleotides matching TRBD1. Losses at the gene ends were 5 bases for V and 6 bases for J; bases not matched to a gene: 4. This CDR3 spans 14 amino acids. Per germline, CDR1 MDHEN and CDR2 SYDVKM. The CDR3 spells CASSDRGLGNIQYF. DNA for the CDR3: TGTGCCAGCAGTGACAGGGGGCTTGGAAACATTCAGTACTTC.

The rearrangement links TRBV4-1 to TRBJ2-1; D is possibly TRBD1 (6 bases). CDR3 size: 17 residues. With 1 base removed from V and 3 bases from J, the gap between germline ends came to 16 bases. The germline gives CDR1 MGHRA, CDR2 YSYEKL. CDR3 sequence (DNA): TGCGCCAGCAGCCAAGCCCGACTGCAGGGGCGCTACAATGAGCAGTTCTTC. This gives the protein CASSQARLQGRYNEQFF.

This clone was found once. The chain recombines TRBV6-1 with TRBJ2-5; tentatively, D is TRBD2 (5 bases). V was clipped by 2 bases and J by 4 bases, with 11 bases between them. The CDR3 contains 14 residues. The germline V gene encodes CDR1 MNHNS and CDR2 SASEGT. The CDR3 region is CASSELASIETQYF. DNA for the CDR3: TGTGCCAGCAGTGAACTAGCAAGTATAGAGACCCAGTACTTC.

The V gene is TRBV7-9, the J gene TRBJ2-1; 11 nucleotides agree with TRBD2. The CDR3 length is 17 residues. Germline V gene data show CDR1 as SEHNR and CDR2 as FQNEAQ (reference sequence). Losses at the gene ends were 3 bases for V and 0 bases for J; bases not matched to a gene: 4. CDR3 DNA sequence: TGTGCCAGCAGCTTCGGACTAGCGGGTTTCTCCTACAATGAGCAGTTCTTC. The encoded protein is CASSFGLAGFSYNEQFF.